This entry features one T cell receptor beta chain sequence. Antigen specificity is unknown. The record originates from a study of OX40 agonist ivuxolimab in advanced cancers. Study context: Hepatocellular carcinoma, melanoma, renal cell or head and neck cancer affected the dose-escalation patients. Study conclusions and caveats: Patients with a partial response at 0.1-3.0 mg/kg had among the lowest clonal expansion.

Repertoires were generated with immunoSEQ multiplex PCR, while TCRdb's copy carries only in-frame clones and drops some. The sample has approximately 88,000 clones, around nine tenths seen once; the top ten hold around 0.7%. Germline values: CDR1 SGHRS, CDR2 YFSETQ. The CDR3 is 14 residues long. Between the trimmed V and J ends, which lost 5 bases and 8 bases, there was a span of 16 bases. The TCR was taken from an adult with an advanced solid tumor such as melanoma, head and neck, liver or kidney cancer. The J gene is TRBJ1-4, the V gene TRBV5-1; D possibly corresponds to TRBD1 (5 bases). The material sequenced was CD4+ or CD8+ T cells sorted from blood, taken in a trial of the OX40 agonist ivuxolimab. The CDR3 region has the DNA TGCGCCAGCAGACCCCAGTGGGGGGACGAAAAACTGTTTTTT. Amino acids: CASRPQWGDEKLFF.